This TCR beta chain stems from a study of shared clonotypes between healthy human individuals. The CDR3 contains 14 residues. The V end lost 4 bases, the J end lost 3 bases, and 11 bases lay between the germline ends. Germline V gives CDR1 SGHRS, CDR2 YFSETQ. This table comes from immunoSEQ multiplex PCR, and its TCRdb copy is limited to in-frame clones, with some not included. The sample has approximately 500,000 clones; 78% are singletons. The sample taken for sequencing was PBMCs. V and J are TRBV5-1 and TRBJ2-1; perhaps TRBD2 as D (6 bases). The sequence came from a woman in her 40s in good health. Some clones in this sample may be carry-over from other donors' samples. This CDR3 reads CASSLVGGYNEQFF. CDR3 nucleotide sequence: TGCGCCAGCAGCCTGGTGGGGGGCTACAATGAGCAGTTCTTC. The full variable domain, with the rest looked up from reference TRBV5-1 and TRBJ2-1, is KAGVTQTPRYLIKTRGQQVTLSCSPISGHRSVSWYQQTPGQGLQFLFEYFSETQRNKGNFPGRFSGRQFSNSRSEMNVSTLELGDSALYLCASSLVGGYNEQFFGPGTRLTVL.